Presented here are 16 T cell receptor beta chains from one specimen sequenced in a study of T cells after yellow fever vaccination. TCRdb redid the calling of the 5' RACE reads with MiXCR, one entry per CDR3 protein. The sample records 90,000 to 150,000 distinct CDR3 sequences, roughly 6.8% being singletons. The sample here was CD4+ T cells sorted from PBMCs, taken about 49 days after the first yellow fever vaccination. The origin of the receptors is a man between 18 and 29 years old who received the YFV17D yellow fever vaccine.

This clonotype was counted at least ten times. The J gene is TRBJ1-2, the V gene TRBV18, with D tentatively TRBD1 (5 bases). Germline V gives CDR1 KGHSH, CDR2 LQKENI. This CDR3 comprises 11 residues. V lost 5 bases, J lost 4 bases, and 5 bases lay in between. In DNA form, the CDR3 reads TGTGCCAGCTCAGACAGCTATGGCTACACCTTC. Translation gives CASSDSYGYTF.

This clonotype was recorded many times. CDR3 region: CASSLASAYRTDTQYF. DNA of the CDR3: TGTGCCAGCAGTTTAGCGTCGGCGTACCGCACAGATACGCAGTATTTT. This chain uses TRBV12-3 or TRBV12-4 with TRBJ2-3, with D hard to call. Trimming pared 0 bases from V and 1 base from J, leaving 11 bases between. The CDR3 spans 16 residues.

In this sample, this clonotype turned up many times. V and J are TRBV7-2 and TRBJ2-5, with D unclear. Germline values: CDR1 SGHTA, CDR2 FQGNSA. The CDR3 totals 13 residues. V was clipped by 5 bases and J by 4 bases, with 11 bases between them. CDR3 nucleotide sequence: TGTGCCAGCAGCCTTAGGAGAGGAGAGACCCAGTACTTC. Amino acids: CASSLRRGETQYF.

In this sample, this clonotype turned up many times. The V and J genes are TRBV5-1 and TRBJ1-1; 11 bases match TRBD1. The CDR3 has 14 amino acids. Trimming cost V 4 bases and J 5 bases; bases outside gene matches: 4. Germline values: CDR1 SGHRS, CDR2 YFSETQ. The DNA of the CDR3 is TGCGCCAGCAGCAAGGACAGGGGGCCTACTGAAGCTTTCTTT. Residues: CASSKDRGPTEAFF.

This clonotype was seen ten or more times. V and J are TRBV20-1 and TRBJ1-5, with TRBD1 matching over 8 bases. CDR1 and CDR2 from the germline V gene are DFQATT and SNEGSKA (reference sequence). The CDR3 runs 15 residues. The V gene end was trimmed by 3 bases and the J gene end by 3 bases; junction bases not matched to a gene: 7. CDR3 in amino acids: CSASATTGDNQPQHF. The CDR3 DNA is TGCAGTGCTAGCGCAACGACAGGGGACAATCAGCCCCAGCATTTT.

This clonotype has at least ten counts. V usage is TRBV20-1 and J usage is TRBJ2-1; 7 positions agree with TRBD2. Trimming removed 1 base from V and 6 bases from J; junction bases left unmatched: 0. Germline V gene lookup returns CDR1 DFQATT and CDR2 SNEGSKA (reference sequence). The CDR3 extends over 12 amino acids. The CDR3 DNA reads as TGCAGTGCTAGAGGGACTAGCAATGAGCAGTTCTTC. This sequence encodes CSARGTSNEQFF.

This clonotype showed up many times. This sequence joins TRBV25-1 and TRBJ2-5; D tentatively reads TRBD1 or TRBD2 (6 bases each). Trimming removed 1 base at V and 6 bases at J, with 9 bases between. The CDR3 extends over 13 amino acids. Germline loops: CDR1 MGHDK, CDR2 SYGVNS. The CDR3, as DNA: TGTGCCAGCAGTGAATGGGGGGCGCAGACCCAGTACTTC. Residues: CASSEWGAQTQYF.

The CDR3 is CASSPVRDVTGELFF. CDR3 nucleotide sequence: TGTGCCAGCAGCCCTGTCAGGGATGTCACCGGGGAGCTGTTTTTT. The gene calls are TRBV9 and TRBJ2-2, with D perhaps matching TRBD1 (5 bases). The CDR3 runs 15 residues. V gave up 4 bases and J gave up 4 bases, with 14 bases separating them. The germline V gene has CDR1 SGDLS and CDR2 YYNGEE.

In this sample, this clonotype turned up many times. The chain uses TRBV10-1 and TRBJ2-3; D possibly matches TRBD1 or TRBD2 (5 bases each). Germline V gives CDR1 WNHNN, CDR2 SYGVQD (reference sequence). This CDR3 comprises 11 residues. Trimming cost V 9 bases and J 9 bases, with 13 bases left between them. The CDR3 nucleotides read TGCGCCAGGTCTAGTGGGGGAACGCAGTATTTT. Translated: CARSSGGTQYF.

This clonotype has ten or more counts. The chain recombines TRBV4-2 with TRBJ2-7; D gene ambiguous. V lost 1 base, J lost 4 bases, and 11 bases lay in between. Germline V gene lookup returns CDR1 LGHNA and CDR2 YNFKEQ. This CDR3 contains 14 residues. The CDR3 region is CASSQGPLVYEQYF. The CDR3 DNA reads as TGTGCCAGCAGCCAAGGACCGCTAGTTTACGAGCAGTACTTC.

This clonotype was observed at least ten times. The gene calls are TRBV5-1 and TRBJ2-5; D possibly uses TRBD1 or TRBD2 (5 bases each). Germline loops: CDR1 SGHRS, CDR2 YFSETQ. Trimming removed 0 bases from V and 5 bases from J, with 17 bases in between. The CDR3 is made up of 16 amino acids. CDR3 nucleotides: TGCGCCAGCAGCTTGGCGGACACCTCCTCGGGGGAGACCCAGTACTTC. Translated, it gives CASSLADTSSGETQYF.

This clonotype occurred a few times. The chain joins TRBV14 to TRBJ1-5; unclear D gene. This CDR3 contains 16 residues. Germline CDR1 and CDR2: SGHDN and FVKESK. The germline V and J ends were trimmed by 0 bases and 2 bases, with 11 bases remaining between them. Here the CDR3 DNA reads TGTGCCAGCAGCCAAGATGTGGCAGTGGGCAATCAGCCCCAGCATTTT. As protein: CASSQDVAVGNQPQHF.

This clonotype was seen many times. This rearrangement joins TRBV6-2 or TRBV6-3 to TRBJ2-3, with a possible D match to TRBD2 (6 bases). This CDR3 has 15 amino acids. In germline, CDR1 is MNHEY, CDR2 SVGEGT. V dropped 6 bases and J dropped 2 bases, with 15 bases sitting between them. The CDR3: CASRTIGGNTDTQYF. The DNA for the CDR3 is TGTGCCAGCAGGACCATAGGAGGGAACACAGATACGCAGTATTTT.

This clonotype showed up many times. The chain employs TRBV27 and TRBJ1-6, with D unclear. Trimming pared 7 bases from V and 8 bases from J, leaving 3 bases between. CDR1 and CDR2 (germline): MNHEY, SMNVEV (reference sequence). The CDR3 loop spans 10 amino acids. The CDR3 reads CASTDSPLHF. CDR3 sequence (DNA): TGTGCCAGCACGGATTCACCCCTCCACTTT.

There are a few counts of this clonotype. The chain uses TRBV7-3 and TRBJ2-2; the D is unclear. The CDR3 loop spans 14 amino acids. Trimming took off 5 bases at V and 3 bases at J, with 10 bases between the two ends. CDR1 and CDR2 from the germline V gene are SGHTA and FQGTGA. The CDR3 DNA reads TGTGCCAGCAGCCCCGGGTCCCACACCGGGGAGCTGTTTTTT. Amino acids: CASSPGSHTGELFF.

V and J are TRBV6-2 or TRBV6-3 and TRBJ2-7; D is undetermined. CDR1 MNHEY and CDR2 SVGEGT come from the germline V gene. With 6 bases removed from V and 5 bases from J, the gap between germline ends came to 11 bases. This CDR3 comprises 12 residues. Here the CDR3 reads CASSIICHEQYV. In nucleotides, the CDR3 is TGTGCCAGCAGCATTATCTGCCACGAGCAGTACGTC.